The T cell receptor beta chain described here comes from a study of CD8 T cells in Susac syndrome. The CDR3 length is 16 residues. V trimming: 5 bases; J trimming: 0 bases; junction bases outside the gene matches: 6. Germline CDR1 and CDR2: SGHDT and YYEEEE. TCR beta sequencing covered blood CD8+ and CD4+ T cells. Each multiple sclerosis control was a treatment-naive patient with relapsing-remitting disease that was either stable or active. Negative isolation yielded CD8+ and CD4+ T cells; FACS enriched TEMRA cells. An amount of RNA that ranged from roughly 0.45 to 1 ug was reverse transcribed with random hexamers. It was immunoSEQ multiplex PCR that amplified TCR beta CDR3 across 54 Vbeta and 13 Jbeta. In TCRdb, the immunoSEQ multiplex PCR reads were re-called with MiXCR into one record per CDR3 protein. The table has about 400,000 distinct CDR3 sequences, more than 70% seen once.

The sample consisted of CD8+ T cells from PBMCs. This receptor was taken from a human donor with multiple sclerosis. The rearrangement joins TRBV5-6 to TRBJ2-1, with 9 bases that match TRBD1. The CDR3 sequence is CASRPGQGYSYNEQFF. CDR3 nucleotide sequence: TGTGCCAGCAGACCGGGACAGGGCTACTCCTACAATGAGCAGTTCTTC.